This T cell receptor (beta chain) was identified during a study of T cells in Graves' hyperthyroidism and ophthalmopathy. General study results and limits: In validation, the model predicted ophthalmopathy. These predictions came a median roughly 6 months before onset. Most clonotypes that expanded in the thyroid above 0.001 also showed up in blood.

From RNA transcripts, TCR beta CDR3 regions were amplified. The HTBI set primed first-round TCR CDR3 RT-PCR. TCRdb re-derived calls from the multiplex PCR reads in MiXCR, one entry per CDR3 protein. This sample has 340,000 or so distinct CDR3 sequences, with roughly 23% found just once. With regard to this clonotype: What it binds is unknown.

Newly diagnosed hyperthyroidism, duration under 2 months, in patients aged 18 to 65. Around 10 ml fresh peripheral blood yielded the PBMCs. Trimming stripped 2 bases from V and 13 bases from J, with 17 bases between. Germline V CDR1 and CDR2: SQVTM, ANQGSEA. The CDR3 loop spans 12 amino acids. The source material was blood. The clonotype comes from a woman aged 45-65 years with Graves' hyperthyroidism. The gene calls are TRBV29-1 and TRBJ2-5; D not certain. The CDR3 nucleotides are TGCAGCGTTGAATCCGACGGGTTGTCGAGGTACTTC. Translating it yields CSVESDGLSRYF.